This T cell receptor (beta chain) comes out of a study of control samples from healthy donors and cancer patients. The J segment lost 4 bases and the V segment lost 4 bases, leaving 6 bases of the junction unmatched. This CDR3 has 15 amino acids. Looked up from germline, CDR1 is SGHTA and CDR2 is FQGNSA. TCRdb's table, derived via immunoSEQ multiplex PCR, lists solely in-frame clones and lacks some. The sample has tens of thousands of clones, approximately 89% seen once. The sequence was obtained from a man in his sixties with colorectal cancer. The chain couples TRBV7-2 to TRBJ2-1, with 8 positions matching TRBD1. The sample consisted of PBMCs. The CDR3 nucleotides are TGTGCCAGCAGCTCCGGACAGGGACTTTACAATGAGCAGTTCTTC. This gives the protein CASSSGQGLYNEQFF. Together with reference TRBV7-2 and TRBJ2-1, the CDR3 gives the full variable domain: GAGVSQSPSNKVTEKGKDVELRCDPISGHTALYWYRQSLGQGLEFLIYFQGNSAPDKSGLPSDRFSAERTGGSVSTLTIQRTQQEDSAVYLCASSSGQGLYNEQFFGPGTRLTVL.